This T cell receptor beta chain derives from a study of tumor-infiltrating lymphocytes in oesophageal squamous cell carcinoma. This clonotype was counted between two and nine times. CDR3 length: 16 residues. V shed 1 base and J 9 bases; nucleotides not matched to a gene: 7. The V gene's germline CDR1 is SGHTA and CDR2 FQGNSA. MiXCR was run by TCRdb on the PCR reads, yielding one entry per CDR3 protein. The sample has some 20,000 distinct CDR3 sequences, roughly 39% seen once; the top ten hold over 9.5%. V and J are TRBV7-2 and TRBJ2-1; 12 bases align to TRBD2. The clonotype comes from a male donor with esophageal squamous cell carcinoma. The sample was normal esophageal tissue next to the tumor. The DNA for the CDR3 is TGTGCCAGCAGCTTAGTGACTAGCGGGAGATTCGCTGAGCAGTTCTTC. Translating gives CASSLVTSGRFAEQFF.